This TCR beta chain emerged from a study of blood T cell repertoires in COVID-19 (dated by TCRdb to 2019 to 2021). Study-wide context: The collaborator samples originated in the United States, Italy and Spain and spanned the acute and convalescent phases of COVID-19. The material from the prospective study consisted of cDNA or gDNA derived from T cells, B-cell-depleted T cells, or PBMCs. HLA class I and class II types, where available, came from metadata supplied by the sample provider rather than from assay-based typing. The samples were drawn from the first 160 participants of the ongoing ImmuneRACE study and from 950 to 1,500 subjects provided by 6 global collaborators. The sample metadata nearly always contained a de-identified subject ID, COVID-19 status, age in years and sex. The repertoires were made available in a free public database intended to serve as a resource for research on the immune response to SARS-CoV-2. The dataset comprised deeply sampled blood TCRbeta repertoires from subjects exposed to, actively infected with, or recovered from COVID-19.

One collaborating source in Seattle enrolled patients during active infection and followed them longitudinally through the course of disease. Whole blood was collected in K2EDTA tubes by collaborating institutions according to the institutions' own protocols. For TCRbeta analysis, collaborators shipped samples in one of three forms: frozen whole blood, isolated PBMCs, or DNA extracted from either of those sample types. Overall results and qualifications from the work: How much clinical and demographic metadata was included differed by source and by participant, and the metadata was provided uncurated.

A remark on this clone: The antigen this receptor binds is unknown. The record has no base qualities; no much larger clone is one base away.

TCRbeta CDR3 regions were amplified from genomic DNA by means of the immunoSEQ Assay, a bias-controlled multiplex PCR. For the original study's pipeline: Within the assay, amplification of reference gene primers was used to estimate how many nucleated cells each sample contained. To quantify the absolute abundance of each unique TCRbeta CDR3 rearrangement, sequence reads were collapsed and filtered. Productive Simpson clonality was computed per sample as the square root of Simpson's diversity index over productive rearrangements. TCRdb mirrors the immuneACCESS table, restricted to in-frame sequences. Some clones are absent from its copies; in checked studies, under half trace to an unresolved V gene, and the reason for the others is unknown. For V, J and clone size, that table is used; D and trimming come from the DNA. A total of approximately 300,000 clones appear in this sample, roughly 90% of them only once. The ten largest make up around 1.9% of the sample.

Sequenced: peripheral blood. The source is a woman aged 25 to 45 with COVID-19, enrolled during active disease.

The DNA is TGTGCCAGCAGCCAAGAATTAATGGGACAGGGTCTTGGCTACACCTTC. Its protein product is CASSQELMGQGLGYTF. The chain employs TRBV3-1 (or the pseudogene TRBV3-2) and TRBJ1-2; the central 9 bases match TRBD1. Trimming leaves V shorter by 0 bases and J shorter by 7 bases, with the junction holding 9 bases beyond the gene matches. The CDR1 and CDR2 encoded by the germline V gene (reference sequence) are LGHDT and YNNKEL. The CDR3 runs 16 residues from the cysteine to the phenylalanine. Only CDR3 DNA remains: 48 bases, in frame from the first base.